In its sample, the clone carrying this TCR beta chain was seen a few times. This entry belongs to a study of blood T cells in healthy people across ages. The CDR3 loop spans 13 amino acids. Germline V CDR1 and CDR2: MNHEY, SMNVEV (reference sequence). Next came a second PCR, run for about 7 to 12 cycles, which used a sample-barcoded 5' primer along with a J-beta primer mix. TCRdb re-derived calls from the 5' RACE reads in MiXCR, one entry per CDR3 protein. The repertoire holds 1.5 million or so distinct CDR3 sequences, with 42% as singletons. The receptor comes from a woman under 30 in good health. Sequenced sample: blood. The chain is built from TRBV27 and TRBJ2-5; no clear D gene. The DNA end lines up better with TRBJ2-7; the J call may be wrong. This chain's CDR3 is CASSHQAGYEQYF. CDR3 nucleotide sequence: TGTGCCAGCAGTCATCAAGCTGGATACGAGCAGTACTTC.